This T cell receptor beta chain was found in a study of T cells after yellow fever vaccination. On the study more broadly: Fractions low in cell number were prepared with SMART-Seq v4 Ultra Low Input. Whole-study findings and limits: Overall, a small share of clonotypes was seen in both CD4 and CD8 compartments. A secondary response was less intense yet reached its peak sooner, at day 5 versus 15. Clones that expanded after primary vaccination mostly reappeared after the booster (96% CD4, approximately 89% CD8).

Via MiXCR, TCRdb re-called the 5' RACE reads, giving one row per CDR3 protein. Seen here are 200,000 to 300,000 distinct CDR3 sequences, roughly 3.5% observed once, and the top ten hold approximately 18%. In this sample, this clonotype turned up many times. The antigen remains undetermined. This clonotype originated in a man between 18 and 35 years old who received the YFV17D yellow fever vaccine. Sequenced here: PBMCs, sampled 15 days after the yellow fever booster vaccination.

Written as DNA, the CDR3 is TGCGCCAGCAGCTTCGGTGACAGTAAAGCTTTCTTT. The encoded protein is CASSFGDSKAFF. The chain joins TRBV5-1 to TRBJ1-1; the D gene is possibly TRBD1 (5 bases). The CDR3 runs to 12 residues. With 2 bases removed from V and 9 bases from J, the gap between germline ends came to 11 bases. The V gene's germline CDR1 is SGHRS and CDR2 YFSETQ.